This TCR beta chain was profiled in a study of shared clonotypes between healthy human individuals. Points from the study as a whole: Despite large depth, sorted-subset datasets appeared incompletely sequenced.

Only CD45RO-negative cells positively selected for CCR7 counted as naive CD8 cells, so terminally differentiated effector memory CD45RA+ cells were excluded. The assay was immunoSEQ multiplex PCR, and TCRdb's table has in-frame clones only and misses some. Among about 1.9 million clones listed, about 93% were seen once. A word on this clone: Its antigen is currently unknown.

The V end lost 3 bases, the J end lost 0 bases, and 16 bases lay between the germline ends. CDR1 and CDR2 from the germline V gene are SEHNR and FQNEAQ (reference sequence). There are 17 residues in the CDR3. The origin of this receptor is a young man in good health. Some clones in this sample may be carry-over from other donors' samples. The specimen sequenced was naive CD8+ T cells from PBMCs. This rearrangement joins TRBV7-9 to TRBJ2-3, with D uncertain. The CDR3 region has the DNA TGTGCCAGCAGCTTTGTTGCTGTGGGCTTTAGCACAGATACGCAGTATTTT. This codes for CASSFVAVGFSTDTQYF.